The 17 T cell receptor beta chains reported below all come from one sample, sequenced in a study of T cells after yellow fever vaccination. A single record per CDR3 protein comes from TCRdb applying MiXCR to the 5' RACE reads. The top ten clones hold 36% of a sample with tens of thousands of distinct CDR3 sequences, around 7.4% of them seen once. The sample in question was CD8+ T cells sorted from PBMCs, obtained 15 days after the yellow fever booster vaccination. The origin of the receptors is a man aged 25 to 40 who received the YFV17D yellow fever vaccine.

This clonotype was seen ten or more times. The rearrangement uses TRBV2 and TRBJ2-3, with TRBD2 matching over 8 bases. Unmatched junction bases numbered 10, after V lost 6 bases and J lost 2 bases. Germline V CDR1 and CDR2: SNHLY, FYNNEI. This CDR3 has 16 amino acids. This CDR3 reads CASSPPLAGLTDTQYF. The CDR3 DNA follows: TGTGCCAGCAGCCCACCCCTAGCGGGCCTCACAGATACGCAGTATTTT.

This clonotype was seen many times. One junction end does not reproduce the germline sequence, and a read error may be involved. The CDR3 region is CASSVGDRGLTNTQYF. CDR3 bases: TGTGCCAGCAGCGTAGGGGACAGGGGGCTCACAAATACGCAGTATTTT. The chain combines TRBV9 with TRBJ2-3; 12 bases line up with TRBD1. The CDR3 is made up of 16 amino acids. The V gene's germline CDR1 is SGDLS and CDR2 YYNGEE.

This clonotype has a handful of counts. J is TRBJ2-3 and V is TRBV2; TRBD2 agrees at 12 bases. J was trimmed by 2 bases and V by 6 bases; bases with no gene match: 9. CDR1 and CDR2 from the germline V gene are SNHLY and FYNNEI. This CDR3 has 17 residues. The CDR3 region has the DNA TGTGCCAGCAGCGGAGGGACTAGCGGGTCCGACACAGATACGCAGTATTTT. This translates into CASSGGTSGSDTDTQYF.

Many counts were recorded for this clonotype. The V gene is TRBV7-6, the J gene TRBJ2-7, with 8 bases fitting TRBD1. Germline CDR1 and CDR2: SGHVS and FNYEAQ. The J segment lost 5 bases and the V segment lost 4 bases, leaving 10 bases of the junction unmatched. CDR3 length: 15 residues. The DNA of the CDR3 is TGTGCCAGCAGCTCAGGACAGGGTCTTAGGAACGAGCAGTACTTC. It codes for CASSSGQGLRNEQYF.

There are many counts of this clonotype. The chain combines TRBV7-8 with TRBJ2-3; D is undetermined. V lost 5 bases, J lost 2 bases, and 11 bases lay in between. CDR1 and CDR2 (germline): SGHVS, FQNEAQ. CDR3 length: 14 residues. This CDR3 reads CASSPPGPTDTQYF. For the CDR3, the DNA is TGTGCCAGCAGCCCTCCCGGACCCACAGATACGCAGTATTTT.

The V call is TRBV5-1, the J call TRBJ2-7, with D tentatively TRBD1 (6 bases). The V and J ends lost 0 bases and 3 bases respectively, with 10 bases between them. The CDR3 runs 14 residues. Germline CDR1 and CDR2: SGHRS and YFSETQ. The CDR3 DNA follows: TGCGCCAGCAGCTTGGAGACAGGTTACTACGAGCAGTACTTC. Translating gives CASSLETGYYEQYF.

This clonotype was detected many times. The chain combines TRBV29-1 with TRBJ2-7, with TRBD1 identical over 9 bases. Germline V lookup: CDR1 SQVTM, CDR2 ANQGSEA. With 0 bases clipped from V and 3 bases from J, the junction kept 24 bases outside the gene matches. The CDR3 sequence is 21 residues long. The CDR3 protein is CSVEDRVGTGRKGVPFYEQYF. The CDR3 DNA is TGCAGCGTTGAAGATAGGGTGGGGACAGGGAGAAAGGGAGTACCTTTCTACGAGCAGTACTTC.

This clonotype was counted only a few times. This chain joins TRBV6-1 and TRBJ2-1; 8 nucleotides line up with TRBD1. The CDR3 is made up of 15 amino acids. Germline trimming cut 6 bases from V and 4 bases from J; bases unmatched to any gene: 8. In germline, CDR1 is MNHNS, CDR2 SASEGT. This chain's CDR3 is CASRVGQGEYNEQFF. For the CDR3, the DNA is TGTGCCAGCAGAGTAGGACAGGGAGAATACAATGAGCAGTTCTTC.

The chain joins TRBV10-1 to TRBJ2-1, with D perhaps assigned TRBD1 or TRBD2 (6 bases each). Germline V CDR1 and CDR2: WNHNN, SYGVQD (reference sequence). This CDR3 contains 13 residues. V was clipped by 0 bases and J by 8 bases, with 8 bases between them. The DNA of the CDR3 is TGCGCCAGCAGTGAGTCGGAGGGGGATGAGCAGTTCTTC. Translating gives CASSESEGDEQFF.

This clonotype was seen ten or more times. The V gene is TRBV14, the J gene TRBJ2-2; D unresolved. This CDR3 is 13 amino acids long. The germline CDR1 and CDR2 sequences are SGHDN and FVKESK. V lost 5 bases to trimming and J lost 8 bases, with 12 bases between them. The CDR3 DNA is TGTGCCAGCAGCGAAGTGCATGGGGGGGAGCTGTTTTTT. Amino acid sequence: CASSEVHGGELFF.

This clonotype occurred many times. In DNA, the CDR3 is TGCAGTGCTTCCCCTGCCTTTGAGGGGACGGAAGAGACCCAGTACTTC. This codes for CSASPAFEGTEETQYF. The chain combines TRBV20-1 with TRBJ2-5, with D tentatively TRBD1 or TRBD2 (5 bases each). V lost 5 bases to trimming and J lost 3 bases, with 22 bases between them. The CDR3 covers 16 residues. Germline assignment: CDR1 DFQATT and CDR2 SNEGSKA (reference sequence).

This clonotype was observed at least ten times. V usage is TRBV12-3 or TRBV12-4 and J usage is TRBJ2-2; TRBD2 is a possible D gene (5 bases). CDR3 length: 16 residues. The ends were cut back, 5 bases at V and 1 base at J, with 14 bases in the middle. This CDR3 reads CASSPRRGRNTGELFF. The CDR3, as DNA: TGTGCCAGCAGTCCCCGACGGGGTCGGAACACCGGGGAGCTGTTTTTT.

This clonotype showed up many times. V and J are TRBV19 and TRBJ2-1; 10 nucleotides match TRBD2. Germline CDR1 is LNHDA and CDR2 is SQIVND (reference sequence). Trimming removed 3 bases from V and 1 base from J; junction bases left unmatched: 3. This CDR3 comprises 16 residues. Here the CDR3 reads CASSISAGGSYNEQFF. The CDR3 nucleotides are TGTGCCAGTAGTATTTCAGCGGGAGGGTCCTACAATGAGCAGTTCTTC.

A few counts support this clonotype. The J gene is TRBJ2-5, the V gene TRBV7-8; D possibly uses TRBD1 or TRBD2 (5 bases each). The CDR3 sequence is 16 residues long. The ends were cut back, 4 bases at V and 1 base at J, with 16 bases in the middle. Germline values: CDR1 SGHVS, CDR2 FQNEAQ. CDR3 coding DNA: TGTGCCAGCAGCTGGGGGAACCTCATTCCCCAAGAGACCCAGTACTTC. Translating it yields CASSWGNLIPQETQYF.

Ten or more counts support this clonotype. The chain combines TRBV7-9 with TRBJ2-1, with TRBD2 identical over 7 bases. Germline lookup yields CDR1 SEHNR and CDR2 FQNEAQ (reference sequence). CDR3 length: 15 amino acids. The V segment lost 4 bases and the J segment 6 bases; nucleotides outside the gene matches: 9. The CDR3 DNA is TGTGCCAGCAGCTCTGGACTAGGGTGGACCAATGAGCAGTTCTTC. Translation: CASSSGLGWTNEQFF.

Points on this clonotype: A single base separates this from a much larger clone, so it may be a read error. The chain uses TRBV12-3 or TRBV12-4 and TRBJ2-5; tentative D call: TRBD2 (6 bases). The CDR3 contains 14 residues. V shed 1 base and J shed 5 bases, with 11 bases lying between them. Here the CDR3 DNA reads TGTGCCAGCAGTTTAGGCGGGGTTGACGAGACCCAGTACTTC. It encodes CASSLGGVDETQYF.

This clonotype was seen many times. The chain combines TRBV9 with TRBJ2-3, with no clear D. Germline CDR1 is SGDLS and CDR2 is YYNGEE. The CDR3 is made up of 14 amino acids. Trimming took off 3 bases at V and 3 bases at J, with 11 bases between the two ends. The DNA for the CDR3 is TGTGCCAGCAGCGCCCCGACTGCAACAGATACGCAGTATTTT. Translated: CASSAPTATDTQYF.